Sequencing of this T cell receptor (beta chain) was carried out in a study of T-cell memory formation after mild COVID-19. Study-level results: Clones contracting across day 15 to 85 had a balanced CD4/CD8 profile; later expanding clones leaned CD4+. Shrinking CD4+ clones were chiefly CM and EM; CD8+ ones were chiefly EMRA.

Between the trimmed V and J ends, which lost 3 bases and 0 bases, there was a span of 9 bases. CDR1 SGHVS and CDR2 FNYEAQ come from the germline V gene. This CDR3 region has 15 residues. UMIs and sample barcodes were carried by the TCR alpha and TCR beta cDNA libraries that 5'RACE produced using constant-segment primers. In TCRdb, the 5' RACE reads were re-called with MiXCR into one record per CDR3 protein. In the table there are about 260,000 distinct CDR3 sequences, around 8% of which are singletons. This clonotype showed up many times. Its target is unknown. V gene TRBV7-6 combines with J gene TRBJ1-3; D ambiguous. Input material: PBMCs or a T cell subset sorted from them (not recorded which). The TCR comes from a man younger than 30 who had mild COVID-19 (a few samples of this study predate the infection). Cell type and time point are not known. The CDR3 region has the DNA TGTGCCAGCAGCTTCGGCAGAGACTCTGGAAACACCATATATTTT. Its translation: CASSFGRDSGNTIYF.